Listed below are T cell receptor beta chains from one sample, sequenced in a study of blood T cell repertoires in COVID-19. Profiled with immunoSEQ multiplex PCR; TCRdb holds only in-frame clones, not every one. In the table there are 80,000 to 100,000 clones, over 70% of which are singletons. Sequencing input: peripheral blood. All receptors come from a human donor in a cohort sampled during active COVID-19. Both conserved end residues are part of each CDR3. Each record gives: V gene, J gene, CDR3 protein.

V: TRBV25-1
J: TRBJ1-6
CDR3: CASSELGQGVSPLHF

V: TRBV7-9
J: TRBJ1-6
CDR3: CASSIGRDNSPLHF

V: TRBV12-3/TRBV12-4
J: TRBJ1-4
CDR3: CASSRGEKLFF

V: TRBV30
J: TRBJ1-2
CDR3: CAWVPSLAYGYTF

V: TRBV27
J: TRBJ1-2
CDR3: CASSLSTAYGYTF

V: TRBV13
J: TRBJ2-1
CDR3: CASSSPGLAGSYNEQFF

V: TRBV18
J: TRBJ2-7
CDR3: CASSPGGANSYEQYF

V: TRBV19
J: TRBJ1-1
CDR3: CASSIGLTGPEAFF

V: TRBV4-2
J: TRBJ1-6
CDR3: CASSPSGVKPTNSPLHF

V: TRBV7-6
J: TRBJ2-7
CDR3: CASSLGASFRSGEQYF

V: TRBV6-5
J: TRBJ1-2
CDR3: CASSRQGDYGYTF

V: TRBV9
J: TRBJ2-6
CDR3: CASSVSQGASPGANVLTF

V: TRBV18
J: TRBJ2-7
CDR3: CASSPPTSGRSPHEQYF

V: TRBV19
J: TRBJ1-1
CDR3: CASSRDRNTEAFF

V: TRBV30
J: TRBJ1-6
CDR3: CAWSVVASPLHF

V: TRBV7-3
J: TRBJ2-5
CDR3: CASSLRGRLAGLQETQYF

V: TRBV4-1
J: TRBJ2-7
CDR3: CASSQGEGGLYEQYF

V: TRBV30
J: TRBJ1-4
CDR3: CAWSVRGEKLFF

V: TRBV18
J: TRBJ1-3
CDR3: CASSTGTGPYSGNTIYF

V: TRBV28
J: TRBJ1-4
CDR3: CASSQGLGVEKLFF

V: TRBV19
J: TRBJ1-1
CDR3: CATRGSTEAFF

V: TRBV24-1
J: TRBJ2-7
CDR3: CATSDPRESSYEQYF

V: TRBV18
J: TRBJ2-1
CDR3: CASLPSGRRNEQFF

V: TRBV11-2
J: TRBJ2-1
CDR3: CASSLATSGRFNNEQFF

V: TRBV30
J: TRBJ2-7
CDR3: CAWSHPAGNFYEQYF

V: TRBV7-9
J: TRBJ1-1
CDR3: CASSSGVDTEAFF

V: TRBV11-3
J: TRBJ1-1
CDR3: CASSLAGNTEAFF

V: TRBV7-8
J: TRBJ1-1
CDR3: CASSQETGMNTEAFF

V: TRBV28
J: TRBJ2-7
CDR3: CASSWTNHRYEQYF

V: TRBV9
J: TRBJ2-5
CDR3: CASSQTGGKVAQYF

V: TRBV10-2
J: TRBJ2-7
CDR3: CASKTGAYEQYF

V: TRBV28
J: TRBJ1-1
CDR3: CASTPVLTEAFF

V: TRBV5-1
J: TRBJ1-1
CDR3: CASKLGQGTEAFF

V: TRBV10-3
J: TRBJ2-7
CDR3: CAIREEWEQYF

V: TRBV7-9
J: TRBJ2-3
CDR3: CASTFQGSTDTQYF

V: TRBV28
J: TRBJ2-7
CDR3: CASSSGSGGTFYEQYF

V: TRBV5-4
J: TRBJ2-5
CDR3: CASSSPVVGEETQYF

V: TRBV28
J: TRBJ2-7
CDR3: CASSSDRPTLEQYF

V: TRBV18
J: TRBJ2-7
CDR3: CASSPDRTLHF

V: TRBV7-2
J: TRBJ2-7
CDR3: CASSFNSVVREQYF

V: TRBV2
J: TRBJ2-7
CDR3: CASFYSGGDRFSYEQYF

V: TRBV4-2
J: TRBJ1-2
CDR3: CASSQVFPGGYTF